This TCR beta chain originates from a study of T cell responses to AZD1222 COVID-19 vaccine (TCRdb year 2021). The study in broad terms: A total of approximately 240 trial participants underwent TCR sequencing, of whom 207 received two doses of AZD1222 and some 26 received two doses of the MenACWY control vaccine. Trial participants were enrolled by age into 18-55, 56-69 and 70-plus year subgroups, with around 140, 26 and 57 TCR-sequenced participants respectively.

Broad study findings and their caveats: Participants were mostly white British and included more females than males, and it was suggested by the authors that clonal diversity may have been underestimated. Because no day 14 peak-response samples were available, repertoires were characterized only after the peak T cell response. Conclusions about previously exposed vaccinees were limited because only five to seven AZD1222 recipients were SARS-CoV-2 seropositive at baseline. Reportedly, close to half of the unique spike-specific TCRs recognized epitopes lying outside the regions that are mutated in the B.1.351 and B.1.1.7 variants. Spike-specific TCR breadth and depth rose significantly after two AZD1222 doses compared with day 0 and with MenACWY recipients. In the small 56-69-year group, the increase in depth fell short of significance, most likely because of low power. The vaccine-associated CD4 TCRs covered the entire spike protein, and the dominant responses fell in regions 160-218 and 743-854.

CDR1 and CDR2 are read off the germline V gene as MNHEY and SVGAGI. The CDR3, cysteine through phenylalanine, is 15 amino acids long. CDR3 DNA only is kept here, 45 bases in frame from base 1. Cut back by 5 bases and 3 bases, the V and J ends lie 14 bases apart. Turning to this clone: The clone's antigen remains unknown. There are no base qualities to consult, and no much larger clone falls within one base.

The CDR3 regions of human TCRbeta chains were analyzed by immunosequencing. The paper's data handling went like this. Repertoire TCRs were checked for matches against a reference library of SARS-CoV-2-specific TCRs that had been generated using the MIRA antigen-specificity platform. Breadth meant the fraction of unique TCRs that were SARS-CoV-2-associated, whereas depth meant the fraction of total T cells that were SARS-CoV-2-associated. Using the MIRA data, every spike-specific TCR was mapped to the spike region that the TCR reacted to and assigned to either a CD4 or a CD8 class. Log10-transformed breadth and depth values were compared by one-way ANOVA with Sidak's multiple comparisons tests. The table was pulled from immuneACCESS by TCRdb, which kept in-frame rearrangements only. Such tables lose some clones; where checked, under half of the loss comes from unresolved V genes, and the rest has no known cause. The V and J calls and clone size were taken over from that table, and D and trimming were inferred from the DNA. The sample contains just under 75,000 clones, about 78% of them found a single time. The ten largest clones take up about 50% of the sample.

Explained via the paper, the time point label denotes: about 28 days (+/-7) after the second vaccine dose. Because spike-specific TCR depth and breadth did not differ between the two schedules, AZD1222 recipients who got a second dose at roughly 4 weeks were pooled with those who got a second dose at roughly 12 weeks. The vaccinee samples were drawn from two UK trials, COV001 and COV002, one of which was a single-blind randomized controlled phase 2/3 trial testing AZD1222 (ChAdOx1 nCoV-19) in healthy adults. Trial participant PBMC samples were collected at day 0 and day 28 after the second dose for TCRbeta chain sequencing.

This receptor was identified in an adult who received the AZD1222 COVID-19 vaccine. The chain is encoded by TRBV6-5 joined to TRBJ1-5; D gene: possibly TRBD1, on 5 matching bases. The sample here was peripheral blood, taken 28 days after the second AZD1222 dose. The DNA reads TGTGCCAGCAGTCCCCCGGGGGTCGACAATCAGCCCCAGCATTTT. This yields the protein CASSPPGVDNQPQHF.